This T cell receptor beta chain was sequenced in a study of OX40 agonist ivuxolimab in advanced cancers. V was trimmed by 3 bases and J by 5 bases, leaving 13 bases between them. The V gene's germline CDR1 is GTSNPN and CDR2 SVGIG (reference sequence). The CDR3 loop spans 14 amino acids. Data came from immunoSEQ multiplex PCR; TCRdb stores just in-frame clones and leaves some out. The sample lists about 80,000 clones; just under 85% were seen once. This rearrangement joins TRBV30 to TRBJ2-2; a weak D match, TRBD2 (6 bases). The source of this sequence is an adult with an advanced solid tumor such as melanoma, head and neck, liver or kidney cancer. Sequencing was performed on CD4+ or CD8+ T cells sorted from blood, taken in a trial of the OX40 agonist ivuxolimab. DNA of the CDR3: TGTGCCTGGAGGGGAGGCACAGCTACCGGGGAGCTGTTTTTT. Its protein is CAWRGGTATGELFF. The full variable domain, with the rest looked up from reference TRBV30 and TRBJ2-2, is SQTIHQWPATLVQPVGSPLSLECTVEGTSNPNLYWYRQAAGRGLQLLFYSVGIGQISSEVPQNLSASRPQDRQFILSSKKLLLSDSGFYLCAWRGGTATGELFFGEGSRLTVL.